Listed below are T cell receptor beta chains from one sample, sequenced in a study of shared clonotypes between healthy human individuals. Libraries were prepared by immunoSEQ multiplex PCR; TCRdb keeps only in-frame clonotypes and omits some of them. The repertoire includes 1 million to 1.3 million clones, around 78% of them detected once, and roughly 0.61% sits in the top ten. Sequences were obtained from memory CD4+ T cells from PBMCs. These receptors were taken from a man younger than 35 in good health. Some clones in this sample may be carry-over from other donors' samples. Each CDR3 is given with its conserved first and last residue. Each record gives: D gene, J gene, V gene, clone size, CDR3 DNA, CDR3 protein. The D gene is left open where the match is weak. Some rows have no size entry. The others give once, few or many, or a class for an expanded clone.

>.|TRBJ2-5|TRBV6-5|.
TGTGCCAGCATGAAAGTCGCGACCCAAGAGACCCAGTACTTC
CASMKVATQETQYF
>.|TRBJ1-1|TRBV19|.
TGTGCCAGTAGTATTAAGGTCTCTGAACGAGCTGAAGCTTTCTTT
CASSIKVSERAEAFF
>TRBD2|TRBJ2-1|TRBV5-8|.
TGTGCCAGCAGCCCCCTTTTCGTAGCGGGCCTTGAGCAGTTCTTC
CASSPLFVAGLEQFF
>TRBD1|TRBJ1-1|TRBV28|.
TGTGCCAGCAGACAGGGGCACACTGAAGCTTTCTTT
CASRQGHTEAFF
>.|TRBJ2-7|TRBV30|.
TGTGCCTGGAGGGTAAGAAGTTCCTACGAGCAGTACTTC
CAWRVRSSYEQYF
>TRBD1|TRBJ1-5|TRBV19|.
TGTGCCAGTAGTATAAACCCAGGGGGACGAAGCAATCAGCCCCAGCATTTT
CASSINPGGRSNQPQHF
>TRBD2|TRBJ2-1|TRBV5-1|.
TGCGCCAGCAGGCAACTAGCGGGAGAGGTCTATGAGCAGTTCTTC
CASRQLAGEVYEQFF
>TRBD1|TRBJ2-6|TRBV27|.
TGTGCCACCCGAACCGGGACAGGGAAGGTTGGGGCCAACGTCCTGACTTTC
CATRTGTGKVGANVLTF
>TRBD1|TRBJ1-2|TRBV28|.
TGTGCCAGCAGTACCCAACAGGGGACAGTCTATGGCTACACCTTC
CASSTQQGTVYGYTF
>TRBD1|TRBJ2-7|TRBV28|once
TGTGCCAGCCAAACACCCGGACAGGGACAAGGATACGAGCAGTACTTC
CASQTPGQGQGYEQYF
>.|TRBJ2-7|TRBV7-9|.
TGTGCCAGCAGCTTAGGAGTAGGGTCAGCCTACGAGCAGTACTTC
CASSLGVGSAYEQYF
>.|TRBJ2-7|TRBV5-4|.
TGTGCCAGCAGCTTGGGGCCAGACAGCTCCTACGAGCAGTACTTC
CASSLGPDSSYEQYF
>.|TRBJ1-1|TRBV11-2|.
TGTGCCAGCAGCCCGGGACGGGCCCAGACTGAAGCTTTCTTT
CASSPGRAQTEAFF
>.|TRBJ1-2|TRBV30|once
TGTGCCTGGAGTTTTCTGAGGGCTGGCTACACCTTC
CAWSFLRAGYTF
>TRBD2|TRBJ2-1|TRBV5-1|.
TGCGCCAGCAGCTTGATACTAGCGGGAACTACCTACAATGAGCAGTTCTTC
CASSLILAGTTYNEQFF
>.|TRBJ2-2|TRBV7-3|.
TGTGCCAGCAGCTTACCGGACACCGGGGAGCTGTTTTTT
CASSLPDTGELFF
>.|TRBJ2-5|TRBV5-1|.
TGCGCCAGCAGCTTGGCCCGCTACGTGAAAGAGACCCAGTACTTC
CASSLARYVKETQYF
>TRBD1|TRBJ1-1|TRBV5-4|.
TGTGCCAGCAGCCCACCAGGGGGACAGGGGGCTACTGAAGCTTTCTTT
CASSPPGGQGATEAFF
>.|TRBJ2-2|TRBV5-1|.
TGCGCCAGCAGCCAGACTAGTGGCGGGGAGCTGTTTTTT
CASSQTSGGELFF
>.|TRBJ1-2|TRBV5-4|.
TGTGCCAGCAGCCCCGAGGGGTTGGGCTATGGCTACACCTTC
CASSPEGLGYGYTF
>TRBD2|TRBJ2-2|TRBV5-4|.
TGTGCCAGCAGCCTCGGGGGGACCGGGGAGCTGTTTTTT
CASSLGGTGELFF
>.|TRBJ2-2|TRBV25-1|.
TGTGCCAGCAGTAAAGCGGTAGGCACCGGGGAGCTGTTTTTT
CASSKAVGTGELFF
>.|TRBJ1-1|TRBV7-9|.
TGTGTGGTCAGGGCAGGGTGGGACACTGAAGCTTTCTTT
CVVRAGWDTEAFF
>TRBD1|TRBJ2-3|TRBV28|few
TGTGCCAGCACCCCAGGACAGGGTTGGCTTAGGACAGATACGCAGTATTTT
CASTPGQGWLRTDTQYF
>TRBD2|TRBJ2-3|TRBV7-2|.
TGTGCCAGCAGCTTAGATGCGGGAGATTTCCTGAATTTT
CASSLDAGDFLNF
>.|TRBJ1-3|TRBV5-1|.
TGCGCCAGCAGCTTGGCGGGGACGGGAAACACCATATATTTT
CASSLAGTGNTIYF
>.|TRBJ2-7|TRBV4-2|.
TGTGCCAGCAGCCGAGCGGAGGGGGATCCCTACGAGCAGTACTTC
CASSRAEGDPYEQYF
>.|TRBJ2-1|TRBV7-3|.
TGTGCCAGCAGTCAGGGGATCCCCTACAATGAGCAGTTCTTC
CASSQGIPYNEQFF
>TRBD1|TRBJ2-2|TRBV7-3|.
TGTGCCAGCAGTCTATCTCGGGACAGGGTCACCGGGGAGCTGTTTTTT
CASSLSRDRVTGELFF
>.|TRBJ1-2|TRBV9|.
TGTGCCAGCAGCCCTGGGGTGGGGGGCGTCTATGGCTACACCTTC
CASSPGVGGVYGYTF
>.|TRBJ2-7|TRBV29-1|.
TGCAGCGTTGCGCCCGCGACGGACTACGAGCAGTACTTC
CSVAPATDYEQYF
>.|TRBJ2-3|TRBV28|.
TGTGCCAGCAGTTCCTGGACGGTCTCTAGCACAGATACGCAGTATTTT
CASSSWTVSSTDTQYF
>.|TRBJ1-5|TRBV6-5|.
TGTGCCAGCGGCAAGGGGCGCGGGCCCCAGCATTTT
CASGKGRGPQHF
>TRBD1|TRBJ1-5|TRBV28|.
TGTGCCAGCCGGACAGGGGAGGGGAGCAATCAGCCCCAGCATTTT
CASRTGEGSNQPQHF
>TRBD2|TRBJ2-3|TRBV28|.
TGTGCCAGCAGTTTTGCGGGAGGGGCAGATACGCAGTATTTT
CASSFAGGADTQYF
>.|TRBJ1-1|TRBV27|.
TGTGCCAGCAGTTTGATCCGGGGAACTGAAGCTTTCTTT
CASSLIRGTEAFF
>.|TRBJ2-7|TRBV6-6|.
TGTGCCAGCGGACAGGGAGGGGGATACGAGCAGTACTTC
CASGQGGGYEQYF
>.|TRBJ1-5|TRBV7-2|few
TGTGCCAGCAGCTTAGCTGTGTCAAATTCTTATAGCAATCAGCCCCAGCATTTT
CASSLAVSNSYSNQPQHF
>TRBD2|TRBJ2-3|TRBV5-1|many
TGCGCCAGCAGCCCCTCGGGACTAGCGGGAGGGTTGGATACGCAGTATTTT
CASSPSGLAGGLDTQYF
>.|TRBJ2-1|TRBV5-1|.
TGCGCCAGCAGCTTTGGGGGACCCGACAATGAGCAGTTCTTC
CASSFGGPDNEQFF
>.|TRBJ1-4|TRBV7-2|few
TGTGCCAGCAGCTTCCCGGGGGCAACTAATGAAAAACTGTTTTTT
CASSFPGATNEKLFF
>.|TRBJ2-2|TRBV2|.
TGTGCCAGCAGGGGAAACACGAACACCGGGGAGCTGTTTTTT
CASRGNTNTGELFF
>TRBD2|TRBJ2-3|TRBV5-1|once
TGCGCCAGCAGCTTGTGGACTAGCGCCACAGATACGCAGTATTTT
CASSLWTSATDTQYF
>.|TRBJ1-2|TRBV18|.
TGTGCCAGCTCACACAGAGGAGGGGCAGCGAACATCAACTATGGCTACACCTTC
CASSHRGGAANINYGYTF
>TRBD1|TRBJ2-5|TRBV7-2|few
TGTGCCAGCGTCTCGGGACAGCCCAGATTAGGGGAGACCCAGTACTTC
CASVSGQPRLGETQYF
>.|TRBJ1-1|TRBV6-6|.
TGTGCCAGCAGTTACGGGGCAAACGGAGCTTTCTTT
CASSYGANGAFF
>TRBD1|TRBJ2-4|TRBV28|.
TGTGCCAGCAGTTTAATAATACAGGGGGCTGCCAAAAACATTCAGTACTTC
CASSLIIQGAAKNIQYF
>.|TRBJ1-4|TRBV5-4|once
TGTGCCAGCAGCTTGGCAGCTGTACCGGAAAAACTGTTTTTT
CASSLAAVPEKLFF
>.|TRBJ2-7|TRBV28|.
TGTGCCAGCAGTCTCCGACCGGGCCATGGGGGCGAGCAGTACTTC
CASSLRPGHGGEQYF
>.|TRBJ1-5|TRBV4-2|.
TGTGCCAGCAGCCAAGAAGCGAGCAATCAGCCCCAGCATTTT
CASSQEASNQPQHF
>TRBD2|TRBJ2-3|TRBV4-1|.
TGCGCCAGCAGTCCTTTAGCGGGAAGTATCACAGATACGCAGTATTTT
CASSPLAGSITDTQYF
>.|TRBJ1-1|TRBV28|.
TGTGCCAGCAGTAGGGGTTTGGGGAACACTGAAGCTTTCTTT
CASSRGLGNTEAFF
>TRBD1|TRBJ2-6|TRBV14|.
TGTGCCAGCAGCCCTCACAGGGGAATTAGCTCTGGGGCCAACGTCCTGACTTTC
CASSPHRGISSGANVLTF
>TRBD1|TRBJ2-7|TRBV6-5|.
TGTGCCAGCAGATCCACAGGGGGCGAAAGACACGGGCAGTACTTC
CASRSTGGERHGQYF
>TRBD1|TRBJ1-4|TRBV5-8|.
TGTGCCAGCAGCTTGGTCTTGGGACAGGGTCCCGAAAAACTGTTTTTT
CASSLVLGQGPEKLFF
>.|TRBJ2-7|TRBV2|.
TGTGCCAGCAAAACGGGGACCTACGAGCAGTACTTC
CASKTGTYEQYF
>TRBD2|TRBJ2-3|TRBV7-2|.
TGTGCCAGCAGCTTAGGACTAGCCTTCACAGATACGCAGTATTTT
CASSLGLAFTDTQYF
>.|TRBJ2-3|TRBV5-1|.
TGCGCCAGCCGAAGAACGACAGGCACAGATACGCAGTATTTT
CASRRTTGTDTQYF
>.|TRBJ1-2|TRBV27|.
TGTGCCAGCAGTCCCAGACAGGCCGCTTATGGCTACACCTTC
CASSPRQAAYGYTF